Detailed here is one T cell receptor beta chain. The sample originates from a study of blood T cell repertoires in COVID-19. Whole-study context: Whether acute or convalescent, the COVID-19 samples came from the United States, Italy and Spain.

TCRdb's table, derived via immunoSEQ multiplex PCR, lists solely in-frame clones and lacks some. The sample shows 200,000 to 250,000 clones, approximately 82% of them seen only once. The CDR3 contains 18 residues. The V segment lost 2 bases and the J segment 8 bases; nucleotides outside the gene matches: 17. From germline, CDR1 is LGHDT and CDR2 YNNKEL (reference sequence). This receptor was identified in an elderly woman with acute or convalescent COVID-19. J is TRBJ2-1 and V is TRBV3-1 (or the pseudogene TRBV3-2), with TRBD1 matching 8 bases. What was sequenced was peripheral blood. The CDR3 here is CASSQRFTGTGGPYEQFF. Written as DNA, the CDR3 is TGTGCCAGCAGCCAACGATTCACCGGGACAGGTGGTCCCTATGAGCAGTTCTTC.